Listed below are T cell receptor beta chains from one sample, sequenced in a study of Graves' ophthalmopathy and Graves' hyperthyroidism. In TCRdb, the multiplex PCR reads were re-called with MiXCR into one record per CDR3 protein. The repertoire has hundreds of thousands of distinct CDR3 sequences, about 38% of them found once; the top ten carry 3.3%. The source material was peripheral blood. The source is an adult man with Graves' ophthalmopathy. CDR3s include the opening cysteine and the closing phenylalanine or tryptophan. D genes are given only for firm matches. The size entry is marked missing in some rows and otherwise reads once, few, many or a size class.

size,D,V,J,DNA,CDR3
many,.,TRBV20-1,TRBJ1-6,TGCAGTGCTAGACCAATACAGTCCTCCCTCTATAATTCACCCCTCCACTTT,CSARPIQSSLYNSPLHF
.,.,TRBV25-1,TRBJ1-2,TGTGCCTTTGGGGCAGGGAACTATGGCTACACCTTC,CAFGAGNYGYTF
many,.,TRBV7-9,TRBJ1-5,TGTGCCAGCAGCTTCGGGCCACGCGGTCCCCAGCATTTT,CASSFGPRGPQHF
.,.,TRBV25-1,TRBJ1-1,TGTGCCAGCAGTGACAGGAGTGGAAACACTGAAGCTTTCTTT,CASSDRSGNTEAFF
.,.,TRBV30,TRBJ2-7,TGTGCCTGGAGTGCTAGTATCAACGAGCAGTACTTC,CAWSASINEQYF
many,.,TRBV11-2,TRBJ2-5,TGTGCCAGCAGCTTAGGAGCAGCCCCAGAGACCCAGTACTTC,CASSLGAAPETQYF
.,.,TRBV10-3,TRBJ2-7,TGTGCCATCAGCAGCTCGCCGGACATAACCTACGAGCAGTACTTC,CAISSSPDITYEQYF
many,.,TRBV6-6,TRBJ1-1,TGTGCCAGCAATCACCTGGACATGAACACTGAAGCTTTCTTT,CASNHLDMNTEAFF
few,.,TRBV25-1,TRBJ2-7,TGTGCCAGCAGTGACTCCCCAGGGACGTCGGACGAGCAGTACTTC,CASSDSPGTSDEQYF
.,TRBD1,TRBV2,TRBJ2-7,TGTGCCAGCAGCGACAGGGGGAGCCCCTACGAGCAGTACTTC,CASSDRGSPYEQYF
once,.,TRBV15,TRBJ1-2,TGTGCCACCAGCAGAGATCGGACGGGGTTCTACCGTGGCTACACCTTC,CATSRDRTGFYRGYTF
.,TRBD1,TRBV7-6,TRBJ2-7,TGTGCCAGCAGCTTCGGGACAGGGAGCAACGAGCAGTACTTC,CASSFGTGSNEQYF